The sequence of this T cell receptor (beta chain) was determined in a study of cytomegalovirus exposure and HLA in healthy donors. PCR primers comprised 60 Vbeta and 13 Jbeta primers. The protocol was immunoSEQ multiplex PCR, while the TCRdb copy is restricted to in-frame clones and leaves out a portion. The sample contains approximately 200,000 clones, about four fifths of which appear only once. V lost 5 bases and J 5 bases, leaving 18 bases between the germline ends. Germline CDR1 is SGDLS and CDR2 is YYNGEE. CDR3 length: 15 residues. The specimen was PBMCs. V gene TRBV9 combines with J gene TRBJ2-3, with a tentative D call TRBD1 (6 bases). This TCR came from a girl between 5 and 17 years old in good health and CMV-seropositive. The CDR3 reads CASSPGVIRGDTQYF. The CDR3 bases are TGTGCCAGCAGTCCAGGGGTGATCAGGGGAGATACGCAGTATTTT.